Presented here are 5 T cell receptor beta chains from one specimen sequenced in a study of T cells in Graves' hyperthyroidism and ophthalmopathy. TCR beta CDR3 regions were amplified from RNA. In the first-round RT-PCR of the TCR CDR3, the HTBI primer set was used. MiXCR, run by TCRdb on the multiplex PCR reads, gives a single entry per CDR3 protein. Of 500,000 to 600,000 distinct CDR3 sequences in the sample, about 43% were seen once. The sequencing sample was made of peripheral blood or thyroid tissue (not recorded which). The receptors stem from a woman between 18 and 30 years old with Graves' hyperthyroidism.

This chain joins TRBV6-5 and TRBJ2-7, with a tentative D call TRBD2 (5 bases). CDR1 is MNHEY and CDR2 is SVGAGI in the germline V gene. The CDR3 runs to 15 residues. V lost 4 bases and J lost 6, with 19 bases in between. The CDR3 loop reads CASSLLVGEVFEQYF. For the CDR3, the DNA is TGTGCCAGCAGTTTATTAGTGGGAGAGGTCTTCGAGCAGTACTTC.

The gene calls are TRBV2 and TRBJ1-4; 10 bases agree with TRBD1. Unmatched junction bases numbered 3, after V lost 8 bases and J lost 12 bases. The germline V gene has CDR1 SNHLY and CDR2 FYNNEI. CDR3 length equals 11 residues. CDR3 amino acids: CASGDRGQLFF. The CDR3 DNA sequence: TGTGCCAGCGGAGACAGGGGGCAACTGTTTTTT.

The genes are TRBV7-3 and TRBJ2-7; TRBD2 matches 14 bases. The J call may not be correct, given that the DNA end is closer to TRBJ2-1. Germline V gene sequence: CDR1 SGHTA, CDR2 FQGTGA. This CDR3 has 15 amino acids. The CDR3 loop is CASSPGLAGGNEQFF. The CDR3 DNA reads TGTGCCAGCAGTCCTGGACTAGCGGGAGGTAATGAGCAGTTCTTC.

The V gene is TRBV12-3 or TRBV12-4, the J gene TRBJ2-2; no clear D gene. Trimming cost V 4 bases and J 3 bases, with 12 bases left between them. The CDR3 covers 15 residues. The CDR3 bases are TGTGCCAGCAGTTCGCGTACTGGCTACACCGGGGAGCTGTTTTTT. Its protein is CASSSRTGYTGELFF.

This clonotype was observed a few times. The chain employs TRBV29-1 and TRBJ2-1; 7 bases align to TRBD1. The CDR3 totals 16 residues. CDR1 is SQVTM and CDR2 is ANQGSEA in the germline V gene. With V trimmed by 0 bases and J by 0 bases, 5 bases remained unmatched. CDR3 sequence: CSVEEPDRLSYNEQFF. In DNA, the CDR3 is TGCAGCGTTGAAGAACCGGACAGGCTCTCCTACAATGAGCAGTTCTTC.